Shown below are 8 T cell receptor beta chains from a single sample sequenced in a study of shared clonotypes between healthy human individuals. Generated by immunoSEQ multiplex PCR, the TCRdb table keeps only in-frame clones and is missing some. Found here are over a million clones, approximately 80% of them singletons; the top ten hold around 0.6%. The sample comprised memory CD4+ T cells from PBMCs. Subset defined: CD45RA-negative fraction. The source is a man between 18 and 35 years old in good health. Some clones in this sample may be carry-over from other donors' samples.

The V and J genes are TRBV2 and TRBJ2-5; TRBD1 agrees at 8 bases. The germline CDR1 and CDR2 sequences are SNHLY and FYNNEI. Trimming cost V 6 bases and J 4 bases; bases outside gene matches: 4. CDR3 length equals 13 residues. CDR3 coding DNA: TGTGCCAGCAGGTCACAGGGGGTAGAGACCCAGTACTTC. Amino acids: CASRSQGVETQYF.

The gene calls are TRBV6-6 and TRBJ2-7, with 9 nucleotides matching TRBD2. Trimming removed 2 bases from V and 2 bases from J; junction bases left unmatched: 1. CDR1 MNHNY and CDR2 SVGAGI come from the germline V gene (reference sequence). There are 14 residues in the CDR3. CDR3 residues: CASSYERGAYEQYF. The CDR3 DNA follows: TGTGCCAGCAGTTACGAGCGGGGGGCCTACGAGCAGTACTTC.

The V gene is TRBV23-1, the J gene TRBJ2-1, with TRBD2 as a possible D gene (5 bases). TRBV23-1 is marked as an open reading frame, function uncertain. V lost 8 bases and J 11 bases, leaving 13 bases between the germline ends. The CDR3 runs 11 residues. The CDR3 DNA reads as TGCGCCAGCGGCGTAGCGCGACAGCAGTTCTTC. Residues: CASGVARQQFF.

On this clone itself: Other DNA variants within this sample encode the same CDR3. The V gene is TRBV29-1, the J gene TRBJ2-4, with a tentative D call TRBD2 (5 bases). There are 13 residues in the CDR3. Germline V gene sequence: CDR1 SQVTM, CDR2 ANQGSEA. With 3 bases removed from V and 3 bases from J, the gap between germline ends came to 9 bases. The CDR3 here is CSVEGSSKNIQYF. The CDR3 region has the DNA TGCAGCGTTGAGGGGAGTAGCAAAAACATTCAGTACTTC.

In its sample, this clone was seen many times. V usage is TRBV7-3 and J usage is TRBJ2-7; perhaps TRBD2 as D (5 bases). V shed 6 bases and J shed 0 bases, with 9 bases lying between them. This CDR3 spans 13 amino acids. Germline CDR1 and CDR2: SGHTA and FQGTGA. The CDR3 here is CASRPSGSYEQYF. CDR3 nucleotide sequence: TGTGCCAGCAGACCCAGCGGCTCCTACGAGCAGTACTTC.

J is TRBJ1-2 and V is TRBV7-9, with TRBD1 as a possible D gene (6 bases). Trimming took 4 bases from V and 8 from J, leaving 17 bases between them. The CDR3 sequence is 14 residues long. The germline V gene encodes CDR1 SEHNR and CDR2 FQNEAQ (reference sequence). The CDR3, as DNA: TGTGCCAGCAGCTATGTAACGAGGGGGTCCGGCTACACCTTC. Amino acids: CASSYVTRGSGYTF.

This clone appeared once. The chain carries TRBV5-6 and TRBJ2-3; D gene unclear. This CDR3 has 14 residues. Germline-derived CDR1 and CDR2 are SGHDT and YYEEEE. The ends were cut back, 0 bases at V and 2 bases at J, with 7 bases in the middle. The CDR3 spells CASSLGWTTDTQYF. For the CDR3, the DNA is TGTGCCAGCAGCTTGGGTTGGACCACAGATACGCAGTATTTT.

V usage is TRBV19 and J usage is TRBJ2-5; 10 nucleotides align to TRBD2. CDR1 and CDR2 (germline): LNHDA, SQIVND (reference sequence). The junction had 7 bases not matched to a gene; V was cut back by 4 bases and J by 11 bases. CDR3 size: 13 residues. In DNA, the CDR3 is TGTGCCAGTAGTACGTGGACTAGCGGCCTACAGTACTTC. Translated, it gives CASSTWTSGLQYF.